There are a few counts of the clone carrying this T cell receptor (beta chain). Its antigen remains unidentified. With 7 bases clipped from V and 2 bases from J, the junction kept 1 base outside the gene matches. CDR3 length equals 13 residues. There were TCR beta CDR3 regions amplified from RNA transcripts. The TCR CDR3 first-round RT-PCR relied on the HTBI primer set. One entry per CDR3 protein, called by TCRdb with MiXCR from the multiplex PCR reads. The sample gives hundreds of thousands of distinct CDR3 sequences, about 45% of which show up once; about 7.7% is in the top ten. This entry is derived from a study of T cells in Graves' hyperthyroidism and ophthalmopathy. Findings and caveats of the study: Most clonotypes expanded in the thyroid (above 0.001) were also present in blood. The model predicted ophthalmopathy a median around 6 months before onset.

Material: peripheral blood or thyroid tissue (not recorded which). The receptor was isolated from an adult man with Graves' disease, either hyperthyroidism or ophthalmopathy (not recorded which). V is TRBV12-3 or TRBV12-4 and J is TRBJ1-4; 7 nucleotides line up with TRBD1. CDR3 nucleotides: TGTGCCAGCACGACAGGGACTAATGAAAAACTGTTTTTT. Translation gives CASTTGTNEKLFF.